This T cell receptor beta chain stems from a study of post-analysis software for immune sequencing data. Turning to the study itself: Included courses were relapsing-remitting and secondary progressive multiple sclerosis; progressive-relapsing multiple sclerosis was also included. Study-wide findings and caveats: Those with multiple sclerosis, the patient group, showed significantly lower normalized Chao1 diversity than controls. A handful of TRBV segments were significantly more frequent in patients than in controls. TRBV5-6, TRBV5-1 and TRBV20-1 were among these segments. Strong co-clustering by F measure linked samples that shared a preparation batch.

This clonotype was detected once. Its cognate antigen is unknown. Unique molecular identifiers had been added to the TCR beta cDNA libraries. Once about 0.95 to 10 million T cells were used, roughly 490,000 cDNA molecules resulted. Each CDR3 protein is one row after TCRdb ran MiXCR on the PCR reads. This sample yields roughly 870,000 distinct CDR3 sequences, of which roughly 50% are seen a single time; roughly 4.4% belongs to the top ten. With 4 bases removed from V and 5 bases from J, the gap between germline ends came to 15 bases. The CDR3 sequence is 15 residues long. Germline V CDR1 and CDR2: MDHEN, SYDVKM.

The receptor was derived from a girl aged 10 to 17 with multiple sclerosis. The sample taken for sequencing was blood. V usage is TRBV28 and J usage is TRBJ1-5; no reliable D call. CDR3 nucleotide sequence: TGTGCCAGCAGTTCCCGGGTGTACTCGGATCAGCCCCAGCATTTT. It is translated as CASSSRVYSDQPQHF.